These T cell receptor beta chains were read from a single sample in a study of T cell changes during pregnancy in multiple sclerosis. The table came from immunoSEQ multiplex PCR; TCRdb's copy has only in-frame clones and leaves some out. The table lists approximately 60,000 clones, approximately 90% of them singletons. The source was peripheral blood, collected in the second trimester of pregnancy. These receptors all come from a female donor with multiple sclerosis, enrolled in a pregnancy study. Both conserved end residues are part of each CDR3. Not all rows give a size; the values are once, few, many and, for expanded clones, a class.

v_gene	abundance	j_gene	CDR3aa
TRBV9	NA	TRBJ2-7	CASSVASGTYEQYF
TRBV10-2	NA	TRBJ2-2	CASSRDRDAGELFF
TRBV5-1	NA	TRBJ2-3	CASRLTSSFGRDTQYF
TRBV5-4	NA	TRBJ2-3	CASSGQGFTDTQYF
TRBV5-1	once	TRBJ1-6	CASSWGGQADSPLHF
TRBV9	NA	TRBJ2-3	CASSGTSGTDTQYF
TRBV5-1	NA	TRBJ1-1	CASSWTGMNTEAFF
TRBV19	NA	TRBJ1-4	CASSPTGRNEKLFF
TRBV28	few	TRBJ2-7	CASSLSEPYEQYF
TRBV4-1	NA	TRBJ1-5	CASSPTGTSSWGSNQPQHF
TRBV19	once	TRBJ2-2	CASTGRAGNTGELFF
TRBV6-5	NA	TRBJ1-5	CASSDRQFNQPQHF
TRBV5-1	NA	TRBJ2-6	CASSRGISGANVLTF
TRBV7-2	NA	TRBJ2-1	CASSLAIGEGAHEQFF
TRBV7-2	NA	TRBJ2-7	CASSFRLGSGEQYF
TRBV4-1	once	TRBJ2-7	CASSQVGRGNYEQYF
TRBV19	NA	TRBJ1-1	CASILRVRGDTEAFF
TRBV5-1	once	TRBJ2-1	CASSLDGGANEEQFF